These T cell receptor beta chains were read from a single sample in a study of CD8+ T cells in alopecia areata. Produced via immunoSEQ multiplex PCR; TCRdb's table is partial and in-frame only. This table has 95,000 to 120,000 clones, under 65% appearing once. The sample was NKG2D-low CD8+ T cells sorted from blood. All receptors derive from a human donor with alopecia areata. CDR3s leave out the opening cysteine and the closing phenylalanine or tryptophan.

TRBV28	TRBJ1-4	ASSRTAATNEKLF
TRBV7-2	TRBJ2-7	ASSFGAGNSYEQY
TRBV7-9	TRBJ2-3	ASSFGPEDTDTQY
TRBV11-2	TRBJ2-7	ASSLAGDLGYEQY
TRBV5-6	TRBJ2-1	ASSFGTAYNEQF
TRBV7-9	TRBJ2-7	ASSQGILNEQY
TRBV18	TRBJ1-2	ASSPPDNYGYT
TRBV12-5	TRBJ1-1	ASGTSLSTEAF
TRBV5-1	TRBJ2-1	ASSWENLAFRYNEQF
TRBV30	TRBJ1-3	AWSWGSGNTIY
TRBV19	TRBJ2-2	ASSIRGTGGELF
TRBV28	TRBJ2-4	ASSFARQGARQNIQY
TRBV27	TRBJ1-2	ASSLYQDSIYGYT
TRBV7-9	TRBJ1-1	ASSLRESQKNTEAF
TRBV25-1	TRBJ2-7	ASTGGAYEQY
TRBV19	TRBJ1-5	ASTPGGWFDQPQH
TRBV4-2	TRBJ2-7	ASSQEGLDSHEQY
TRBV29-1	TRBJ2-1	SVAGTGAYNEQF
TRBV2	.	ASSGISYEQY
TRBV19	TRBJ1-1	ASSPDPTGVRVTEAF
TRBV6-1	TRBJ2-7	ASSAGVAYEQY
TRBV15	TRBJ1-1	ATSETANTEAF
TRBV13	TRBJ1-5	ASSTRGVVQPQH
TRBV6-1	TRBJ1-1	ASSVLYTEAF
TRBV6-5	TRBJ1-1	ASSRGRAPNTEAF
TRBV9	TRBJ1-1	ASSPTGVGTEAF
TRBV13	TRBJ2-5	ASSPGPDQETQY
TRBV2	TRBJ2-7	GDRNYEQY
TRBV6-6	TRBJ2-5	ASSRNSGWEKETQY
TRBV4-1	TRBJ2-7	ASSQDNPSEQY
TRBV5-1	TRBJ2-7	ASSWTAGYEQY
TRBV9	TRBJ2-1	ASSVVGIPGTPDEQF
TRBV5-6	TRBJ1-5	ASSLSPRLNQPQH
TRBV2	TRBJ2-7	ASSGAGRTYEQY
TRBV7-9	TRBJ2-7	ATAQTGPSADEQY
TRBV29-1	TRBJ2-4	SVLQSTKNIQY
TRBV27	TRBJ2-7	ASSWGQGDEQY